These 8 T cell receptor beta chains were all obtained from the same sample, sequenced in a study of OX40 agonist ivuxolimab in advanced cancers. Clones were read by immunoSEQ multiplex PCR, and TCRdb kept only the in-frame ones, dropping some. The table lists fewer than 55,000 clones, 75% to 90% of them singletons, with around 12% in the top ten. The source material was CD4+ or CD8+ T cells sorted from blood, sampled in a trial of the OX40 agonist ivuxolimab. These receptors were obtained from an adult with an advanced solid tumor such as melanoma, head and neck, liver or kidney cancer.

The rearrangement links TRBV5-6 to TRBJ2-3, with D possibly matching TRBD2 (7 bases). Trimming left V 2 bases short and J 4 bases short, with 20 bases between. Germline loops: CDR1 SGHDT, CDR2 YYEEEE. The CDR3 consists of 17 residues. The CDR3 region has the DNA TGTGCCAGCAGCTTCCTCGGCGGGGGCCCGGGTGCAGATACGCAGTATTTT. Protein product: CASSFLGGGPGADTQYF.

This clone is a singleton in its sample. The gene calls are TRBV11-2 and TRBJ1-1; 7 bases match TRBD1. Trimming at V came to 5 bases and at J to 1 base, leaving 4 bases not matched to a gene. Germline V CDR1 and CDR2: SGHAT, FQNNGV. This CDR3 is built from 14 residues. The CDR3 spells CASSPGQWNTEAFF. CDR3 DNA sequence: TGTGCCAGCAGCCCGGGACAGTGGAACACTGAAGCTTTCTTT. The full variable domain, rest sourced from reference TRBV11-2 and TRBJ1-1, is EAGVAQSPRYKIIEKRQSVAFWCNPISGHATLYWYQQILGQGPKLLIQFQNNGVVDDSQLPKDRFSAERLKGVDSTLKIQPAKLEDSAVYLCASSPGQWNTEAFFGQGTRLTVV.

This sequence joins TRBV7-2 and TRBJ2-5, with TRBD2 matching over 9 bases. There are 16 residues in the CDR3. J lost 2 bases, V lost 6 bases, and 10 bases had no gene match. Germline-derived CDR1 and CDR2 are SGHTA and FQGNSA. In DNA, the CDR3 is TGTGCCAGCAGTAGGTCTCCCGCGGGGGGGCAAGAGACCCAGTACTTC. It specifies CASSRSPAGGQETQYF. Combining the CDR3 with reference TRBV7-2 and TRBJ2-5 gives the whole variable domain GAGVSQSPSNKVTEKGKDVELRCDPISGHTALYWYRQSLGQGLEFLIYFQGNSAPDKSGLPSDRFSAERTGGSVSTLTIQRTQQEDSAVYLCASSRSPAGGQETQYFGPGTRLLVL.

The chain has TRBV7-2 and TRBJ1-2; TRBD1 might be the D (6 bases). V shed 8 bases and J shed 7 bases, with 20 bases lying between them. The CDR3 loop spans 14 amino acids. Germline V gene lookup returns CDR1 SGHTA and CDR2 FQGNSA. DNA for the CDR3: TGTGCCAGCGCACCGCGGGGGGGCTTAGGTGGCTACACCTTC. Encoded protein: CASAPRGGLGGYTF.

The chain carries TRBV7-2 and TRBJ1-1; TRBD1 aligns across 10 bases. V shed 4 bases, J shed 7 bases, and the junction held 6 bases outside the gene matches. The germline V gene has CDR1 SGHTA and CDR2 FQGNSA. The CDR3 runs to 14 residues. The DNA of the CDR3 is TGTGCCAGCAGCTCCCAGCGGACAGGGGGTGAAGCTTTCTTT. Amino acids: CASSSQRTGGEAFF. Full variable domain (rest looked up from reference TRBV7-2 and TRBJ1-1): GAGVSQSPSNKVTEKGKDVELRCDPISGHTALYWYRQSLGQGLEFLIYFQGNSAPDKSGLPSDRFSAERTGGSVSTLTIQRTQQEDSAVYLCASSSQRTGGEAFFGQGTRLTVV.

The rearrangement links TRBV7-2 to TRBJ2-3; D may be TRBD2 (6 bases). Trimming took off 1 base at V and 0 bases at J, with 11 bases between the two ends. Germline values: CDR1 SGHTA, CDR2 FQGNSA. The CDR3 consists of 16 residues. DNA of the CDR3: TGTGCCAGCAGCTTAGTAGCGGATACTAGCACAGATACGCAGTATTTT. Amino acids: CASSLVADTSTDTQYF.

V is TRBV6-6 and J is TRBJ1-1, with 8 positions matching TRBD1. V lost 2 bases, J lost 1 base, and 6 bases stayed unmatched. The germline V gene encodes CDR1 MNHNY and CDR2 SVGAGI (reference sequence). The CDR3 has 16 amino acids. The CDR3 sequence is CASSYGTGLPNTEAFF. CDR3 sequence (DNA): TGTGCCAGCAGTTACGGGACAGGCCTCCCGAACACTGAAGCTTTCTTT.

V is TRBV11-3 and J is TRBJ2-1, with 11 bases matching TRBD2. The CDR3 has 18 residues. V trimming: 4 bases; J trimming: 5 bases; junction bases outside the gene matches: 13. Germline V gene lookup returns CDR1 SGHNT and CDR2 YENEEA. CDR3 region: CASSWGVLAGVVHNEQFF. The CDR3 coding sequence is TGTGCCAGCAGCTGGGGGGTACTAGCGGGAGTAGTCCACAATGAGCAGTTCTTC.